Sequencing of this TCR beta chain was carried out in a study of T cell repertoires in cytomegalovirus infection. In the study overall: Indications came from public TCR beta signatures; they pointed to CMV infection and to a matching HLA type. Overall study findings and caveats: The response measured ex vivo was dominated by TCR beta clonotypes (HLA-C-restricted and CMV-specific).

TCRdb reanalysed the reads using MiXCR and keeps one entry per CDR3 protein. The sample gives about 740,000 distinct CDR3 sequences, around a third of which show up once; 15% to 20% is in the top ten. The germline CDR1 and CDR2 sequences are SGHNT and YENEEA. This CDR3 has 17 amino acids. V lost 4 bases to trimming and J lost 5 bases; unmatched junction nucleotides: 14. With respect to this clonotype: What it binds is not known.

Sequencing used cultured PBMCs, obtained from culture after CMV antigen stimulation. The chain joins TRBV11-3 to TRBJ2-4; 7 positions agree with TRBD2. The clonotype was recovered from a human donor in good health (CMV status not recorded). Some clones in this sample may be carry-over from other donors' samples. The CDR3 DNA follows: TGTGCCAGCAGCTCTCGTTATAATACCCGGGAGGAAAACATTCAGTACTTC. This encodes CASSSRYNTREENIQYF.